Below, 29 T cell receptor beta chains from the same sample are listed, as sequenced in a study of spatial heterogeneity in lung cancer. What these receptors recognize is not known. Time point in this sample: sample taken at primary tumor resection. One entry per CDR3 protein results from TCRdb running MiXCR on the 5' RACE reads. There are more than 1,400 distinct CDR3 sequences in the sample; approximately 12% occur only once, and approximately 17% lies in the top ten. Study conclusions and caveats: Intratumoral expanded alpha and beta TCR counts were found to track tumor mutation counts.

The sample here was lung tumor tissue, taken at surgery. These receptor sequences come from a female donor with early-stage non-small cell lung cancer.

This clonotype rates as medium-sized. For a library built for alpha chains, this beta chain is a stray read; little rests on its size. V is TRBV2 and J is TRBJ2-1; a possible D gene is TRBD2 (5 bases). The CDR3 runs to 16 residues. CDR1 and CDR2 (germline): SNHLY, FYNNEI. With 2 bases removed from V and 0 bases from J, the gap between germline ends came to 11 bases. CDR3 residues: CASSERGLHSYNEQFF. For the CDR3, the DNA is TGTGCCAGCAGTGAACGTGGACTTCACTCCTACAATGAGCAGTTCTTC.

This clonotype has at least ten counts. Because this beta chain is a stray read in a library intended to capture alpha chains, its abundance should not be given much weight. The chain links TRBV7-2 to TRBJ2-7, with D possibly being TRBD2 (6 bases). CDR1 SGHTA and CDR2 FQGNSA come from the germline V gene. The CDR3 is 15 residues long. Trimming removed 1 base from V and 5 bases from J, with 15 bases in between. The CDR3 bases are TGTGCCAGCAGCTTAGTGGGAGGAGGTCCGGACGAGCAGTACTTC. It yields the protein CASSLVGGGPDEQYF.

Sample share makes this clonotype large (0.1 to 1%). This beta chain lies outside the target of a library built for alpha chains; its clone size means little. V and J are TRBV20-1 and TRBJ2-1; 10 bases map to TRBD2. V lost 6 bases and J lost 2; bases outside the gene matches: 10. The CDR3 has 16 residues. The V gene's germline CDR1 is DFQATT and CDR2 SNEGSKA (reference sequence). The CDR3 region has the DNA TGCAGTGCCGCTAGACTAGCGGGTGACGCCTACAATGAGCAGTTCTTC. Protein: CSAARLAGDAYNEQFF.

Within the sample, this clonotype is medium-sized (0.01 to 0.1%). The library was designed around alpha chains, so this beta chain is a stray read whose abundance carries little weight. CDR3 DNA sequence: TGCGCCAGCAACCCTCTGGTGGGAAGCTACGGCGCTTTCTTT. It codes for CASNPLVGSYGAFF. The rearrangement links TRBV5-1 to TRBJ1-1; D ambiguous. The germline V gene encodes CDR1 SGHRS and CDR2 YFSETQ. CDR3 length: 14 amino acids. The V end lost 6 bases, the J end lost 11 bases, and 23 bases lay between the germline ends.

For this clonotype: This beta chain appears as a stray read in a library generated for alpha chains; its size is not informative. The chain carries TRBV6-6 and TRBJ2-3; D is unclear. The CDR3 length is 14 residues. Germline assignment: CDR1 MNHNY and CDR2 SVGAGI (reference sequence). V shed 5 bases and J shed 1 base, with 10 bases lying between them. The CDR3 reads CASSLQLRTDTQYF. CDR3 nucleotide sequence: TGTGCCAGCAGTCTCCAGCTACGCACAGATACGCAGTATTTT.

This clonotype is medium-sized within its sample. In a library made to pick up alpha chains, this beta chain is a stray read with a size that means little. CDR3: CASSQDAGTASYEQYF. The CDR3 nucleotides are TGTGCCAGCAGCCAAGACGCGGGGACAGCCTCCTACGAGCAGTACTTC. The chain recombines TRBV3-1 with TRBJ2-7; weak D call: TRBD1 (7 bases). Trimming stripped 0 bases from V and 0 bases from J, with 12 bases between. CDR1 and CDR2 (germline): LGHDT, YNNKEL (reference sequence). CDR3 length: 16 residues.

By sample share, this clonotype is large (0.1 to 1%). With the library built for alpha chains, this beta chain is off target and its frequency is not meaningful. This rearrangement joins TRBV5-1 to TRBJ2-5, with 7 bases identical to TRBD1. With 1 base clipped from V and 2 bases from J, the junction kept 5 bases outside the gene matches. The length of the CDR3 is 15 residues. CDR1 is SGHRS, CDR2 YFSETQ, per germline. The DNA of the CDR3 is TGCGCCAGCAGCTTGAGCCGACAGGGTCAAGAGACCCAGTACTTC. This encodes CASSLSRQGQETQYF.

Judged by abundance, this clonotype is medium-sized. With the library built for alpha chains, this beta chain is off target and its frequency is not meaningful. This chain uses TRBV7-9 with TRBJ1-1; no definite D call. CDR1 is SEHNR, CDR2 FQNEAQ, per germline (reference sequence). The CDR3 has 13 residues. Deletions cut 0 bases from V and 6 bases from J, with 8 bases between. CDR3 nucleotides: TGTGCCAGCAGCTTAGCCGGGCGGGCTGAAGCTTTCTTT. It codes for CASSLAGRAEAFF.

With respect to this clonotype: This beta chain came through as a stray read in a library set up for alpha chains, and its size says little. The rearrangement joins TRBV6-6 to TRBJ2-7; TRBD1 matches 9 bases. Germline CDR1 is MNHNY and CDR2 is SVGAGI (reference sequence). Trimming removed 4 bases from V and 1 base from J; junction bases left unmatched: 8. The CDR3 runs to 16 residues. CDR3 region: CASSFLPGQGSYEQYF. Here the CDR3 DNA reads TGTGCCAGCAGTTTCCTGCCGGGACAGGGTTCCTACGAGCAGTACTTC.

A word on this clonotype: Little can be read into the size of this beta chain, an off-target read in a library designed for alpha chains. The chain is built from TRBV19 and TRBJ2-5; no clear D gene. This CDR3 contains 12 residues. Germline loops: CDR1 LNHDA, CDR2 SQIVND (reference sequence). The V gene lost 3 bases and the J gene lost 0 bases, with 2 bases spanning the gap. CDR3 bases: TGTGCCAGTAGTATGGACCAAGAGACCCAGTACTTC. Protein product: CASSMDQETQYF.

Within the sample, this clonotype is medium-sized. Since the library was made to target alpha chains, this beta chain is a stray read and its abundance is not meaningful. The chain joins TRBV28 to TRBJ1-5; TRBD1 matches at 8 bases. V was clipped by 7 bases and J by 2 bases; unmatched bases: 10. This CDR3 is 16 amino acids long. CDR1 MDHEN and CDR2 SYDVKM come from the germline V gene. CDR3 coding DNA: TGTGCCAGCACCACTCAGGGGGCCCCTGGCAATCAGCCCCAGCATTTT. This translates into CASTTQGAPGNQPQHF.

The sample holds many counts of this clonotype. This beta chain is a stray sequence in a library constructed for alpha chains; its clone size is not meaningful. The chain combines TRBV5-6 with TRBJ2-7; TRBD2 matches 9 bases. Germline CDR1 and CDR2: SGHDT and YYEEEE. Trimming took 4 bases from V and 1 from J; bases not matched to a gene: 9. The CDR3 is 16 amino acids. CDR3: CASSPRRRGGSYEQYF. The CDR3 DNA follows: TGTGCCAGCAGCCCCAGGCGGCGGGGGGGATCCTACGAGCAGTACTTC.

This clonotype showed up many times. For a library built for alpha chains, this beta chain is a stray read; little rests on its size. The chain uses TRBV19 and TRBJ1-5; 9 bases match TRBD1. Unmatched junction bases numbered 11, after V lost 6 bases and J lost 2 bases. CDR1 is LNHDA, CDR2 SQIVND, per germline (reference sequence). CDR3 length: 17 amino acids. The CDR3 is CASSERQGVTGNQPQHF. CDR3 sequence (DNA): TGTGCCAGTAGCGAAAGACAGGGGGTAACGGGCAATCAGCCCCAGCATTTT.

A word on this clonotype: Because this beta chain is a stray read in a library intended to capture alpha chains, its abundance should not be given much weight. CDR3 sequence (DNA): TGTGCCACCAGTGAACCAGGGAATGAAAAACTGTTTTTT. The encoded protein is CATSEPGNEKLFF. The J gene is TRBJ1-4, the V gene TRBV24-1; weak D call: TRBD1 (5 bases). The CDR3 sequence is 13 residues long. V was cut by 4 bases and J by 5 bases, with 7 bases left in between. From germline, CDR1 is KGHDR and CDR2 SFDVKD.

This clonotype has at least ten counts. This beta chain represents an off-target read in a library built for alpha chains; its size is of limited meaning. The chain carries TRBV19 and TRBJ2-7; D perhaps matches TRBD2 (6 bases). CDR1 is LNHDA, CDR2 SQIVND, per germline (reference sequence). V was pared by 9 bases and J by 3 bases, with 33 bases between. The CDR3 length is 19 residues. This CDR3 is CASSHGGVWGERPSYEQYF. CDR3 bases: TGTGCCAGCTCTCACGGAGGGGTTTGGGGCGAGAGACCCAGCTACGAGCAGTACTTC.

This clonotype is labeled medium-sized. Being off target in a library aimed at alpha chains, this beta chain has a size of little meaning. V gene TRBV9 combines with J gene TRBJ1-2, with 7 bases aligning to TRBD1. After removal of 4 bases from V and 7 bases from J, the junction contained 7 bases not matched to a gene. Germline V gene data show CDR1 as SGDLS and CDR2 as YYNGEE. The CDR3 contains 13 residues. In DNA form, the CDR3 reads TGTGCCAGCAGCCTTGACAGGGCGTCTGGCTACACCTTC. Its translation is CASSLDRASGYTF. The whole variable domain, filled in from reference TRBV9 and TRBJ1-2, reads DSGVTQTPKHLITATGQRVTLRCSPRSGDLSVYWYQQSLDQGLQFLIQYYNGEERAKGNILERFSAQQFPDLHSELNLSSLELGDSALYFCASSLDRASGYTFGSGTRLTVV.

In this sample, this clonotype is medium-sized (0.01 to 0.1%). For a library built for alpha chains, this beta chain is a stray read; little rests on its size. The chain links TRBV4-2 to TRBJ1-4, with D perhaps TRBD1 (5 bases). The CDR3 spans 15 residues. V was shortened by 1 base and J by 8 bases, with 14 bases between the two germline ends. Germline values: CDR1 LGHNA, CDR2 YNFKEQ. Written as DNA, the CDR3 is TGTGCCAGCAGCCAAGGAGGGGAGGACGCCGAAAAACTGTTTTTT. Translated, it gives CASSQGGEDAEKLFF.

This clonotype is medium-sized by share. Within a library made for alpha chains, this beta chain is off target, and its count is uninformative. V and J are TRBV6-1 and TRBJ1-5; D possibly corresponds to TRBD1 (6 bases). The CDR3 is 14 residues long. Germline-derived CDR1 and CDR2 are MNHNS and SASEGT. The ends were cut back, 6 bases at V and 6 bases at J, with 15 bases in the middle. The CDR3 sequence: CASRDGGLGQPQHF. As DNA, the CDR3 is TGTGCCAGCAGAGACGGGGGGCTGGGTCAGCCCCAGCATTTT.

By share of the sample, this clonotype is medium-sized (0.01 to 0.1%). Because the library targeted alpha chains, this beta chain is an off-target read whose size means little. This sequence joins TRBV27 and TRBJ2-1; D call uncertain. This CDR3 comprises 13 residues. Trimming cost V 3 bases and J 5 bases, with 8 bases left between them. Germline V lookup: CDR1 MNHEY, CDR2 SMNVEV (reference sequence). The CDR3, as DNA: TGTGCCAGCAGTTTGGGTAGACACAATGAGCAGTTCTTC. Amino acid sequence: CASSLGRHNEQFF.

This clonotype qualifies as medium-sized. This beta chain is an off-target read within a library intended for alpha chains, so its frequency means little. J is TRBJ2-3 and V is TRBV28, with 12 bases lining up with TRBD2. The CDR3 extends over 21 amino acids. CDR1 and CDR2 from the germline V gene are MDHEN and SYDVKM. V lost 5 bases, J lost 4 bases, and 22 bases stayed unmatched. CDR3 in DNA: TGTGCCAGCAGTCCGCGGAGGCTTCGACTAGCGGGAGCCTCCTCCCCAGATACGCAGTATTTT. It is translated as CASSPRRLRLAGASSPDTQYF.

As to this clonotype: As an off-target read in a library built for alpha chains, this beta chain has a frequency of little significance. The chain couples TRBV27 to TRBJ1-1, with D possibly being TRBD1 (6 bases). V was trimmed by 5 bases and J by 4 bases, leaving 14 bases between them. This CDR3 spans 14 amino acids. CDR1 and CDR2 (germline): MNHEY, SMNVEV (reference sequence). As DNA, the CDR3 is TGTGCCAGCAGTACCGGGGGCGGCTTCACTGAAGCTTTCTTT. Its translation is CASSTGGGFTEAFF.

This clonotype is labeled as large. The library was built for alpha chains, so this beta chain is an off-target read and its size means little. The rearrangement joins TRBV6-1 to TRBJ1-1, with a possible D match to TRBD1 (5 bases). The CDR3 consists of 16 residues. CDR1 and CDR2 from the germline V gene are MNHNS and SASEGT. V was shortened by 4 bases and J by 0 bases, with 15 bases between the two germline ends. For the CDR3, the DNA is TGTGCCAGCAGTGCTGGGTGGGGGGGTATGAACACTGAAGCTTTCTTT. This translates into CASSAGWGGMNTEAFF.

This clonotype is labeled medium-sized. Being off target in a library aimed at alpha chains, this beta chain has a size of little meaning. The chain links TRBV20-1 to TRBJ2-7; tentatively, D is TRBD2 (5 bases). The CDR3 length is 12 residues. Germline V CDR1 and CDR2: DFQATT, SNEGSKA (reference sequence). V was clipped by 5 bases and J by 6 bases, with 14 bases between them. This chain's CDR3 is CSADLGESEQYF. CDR3 DNA sequence: TGCAGTGCTGACCTCGGGGAGTCCGAGCAGTACTTC.

This clonotype counts as large. Within a library made for alpha chains, this beta chain is off target, and its count is uninformative. The chain links TRBV7-2 to TRBJ1-6, with D unclear. CDR3 size: 13 residues. CDR1 SGHTA and CDR2 FQGNSA come from the germline V gene. V was shortened by 0 bases and J by 9 bases, with 6 bases between the two germline ends. The CDR3 nucleotides read TGTGCCAGCAGCTTAGCGATAAGTTCACCCCTCCACTTT. Translation: CASSLAISSPLHF. The complete variable domain, with remaining parts taken from reference TRBV7-2 and TRBJ1-6, reads GAGVSQSPSNKVTEKGKDVELRCDPISGHTALYWYRQSLGQGLEFLIYFQGNSAPDKSGLPSDRFSAERTGGSVSTLTIQRTQQEDSAVYLCASSLAISSPLHFGNGTRLTVT.

About this clonotype: Because this beta chain is a stray read in a library intended to capture alpha chains, its abundance should not be given much weight. The chain combines TRBV28 with TRBJ2-7, with a tentative D call TRBD2 (5 bases). Between the trimmed V and J ends, which lost 4 bases and 5 bases, there was a span of 24 bases. In germline, CDR1 is MDHEN, CDR2 SYDVKM. The CDR3 totals 17 residues. CDR3 DNA sequence: TGTGCCAGCAGTTCCATCACTAGTCTCTCTATATTCCACGAGCAGTACTTC. This translates into CASSSITSLSIFHEQYF.

Turning to this clonotype: This beta chain represents an off-target read in a library built for alpha chains; its size is of limited meaning. The V gene is TRBV12-3 or TRBV12-4, the J gene TRBJ1-5, with TRBD1 matching 8 bases. After removal of 5 bases from V and 5 bases from J, the junction contained 5 bases not matched to a gene. The CDR3 is 14 residues long. CDR3 DNA sequence: TGTGCCAGCAGTCGAGGACAGGGCGATCAGCCCCAGCATTTT. Protein product: CASSRGQGDQPQHF.

By share, this clonotype counts as medium-sized. Little can be read into the size of this beta chain, an off-target read in a library designed for alpha chains. The CDR3: CASSLGTSPDTQYF. As DNA, the CDR3 is TGCGCCAGCAGCTTAGGGACTTCTCCGGATACGCAGTATTTT. The J gene is TRBJ2-3, the V gene TRBV5-1; TRBD2 might be the D (6 bases). Germline CDR1 SGHRS, CDR2 YFSETQ. The CDR3 length is 14 residues. The germline V and J ends were trimmed by 2 bases and 6 bases, with 13 bases remaining between them.

By proportion, this clonotype is large (0.1 to 1%). Found in a library prepared for alpha chains, this beta chain is an off-target read, and its abundance has little meaning. The chain is built from TRBV7-9 and TRBJ1-6, with a possible D match to TRBD1 (6 bases). V gave up 3 bases and J gave up 12 bases, with 12 bases separating them. The germline CDR1 and CDR2 sequences are SEHNR and FQNEAQ (reference sequence). The CDR3 totals 13 residues. The CDR3 region is CASSLTQGGPLHF. CDR3 coding DNA: TGTGCCAGCAGCTTGACACAGGGTGGACCCCTCCACTTT. Full variable domain (missing parts from reference TRBV7-9 and TRBJ1-6): DTGVSQNPRHKITKRGQNVTFRCDPISEHNRLYWYRQTLGQGPEFLTYFQNEAQLEKSRLLSDRFSAERPKGSFSTLEIQRTEQGDSAMYLCASSLTQGGPLHFGNGTRLTVT.

Judged by abundance, this clonotype is medium-sized (0.01 to 0.1%). A library prepared for alpha chains yielded this beta chain as an off-target read; its size is of little meaning. The V gene is TRBV7-2, the J gene TRBJ2-1, with 7 bases matching TRBD1. This CDR3 has 14 residues. Trimming at V came to 6 bases and at J to 4 bases, leaving 6 bases not matched to a gene. Germline loops: CDR1 SGHTA, CDR2 FQGNSA. This CDR3 is CASSQGTAYNEQFF. The CDR3 DNA reads TGTGCCAGCAGTCAAGGGACAGCGTACAATGAGCAGTTCTTC.